These 27 T cell receptor beta chains were sequenced from one sample in a study of regulatory T cells in long-lasting Graves disease. To make TCR beta libraries, researchers used iRepertoire HTBI primers and Arm-PCR of CDR3 regions. TCRdb re-analysed the multiplex PCR reads in MiXCR, keeping a single row per CDR3 protein. The sample records 350,000 to 550,000 distinct CDR3 sequences, roughly 15% being singletons. Stated time point: newly diagnosed GD, antithyroid drugs for less than 3 months. PBMC RNA served as the TCR library source. The same sample was also studied in work on T cells in Graves' hyperthyroidism and ophthalmopathy.

This specimen consisted of peripheral blood mononuclear cells (PBMCs), obtained at new diagnosis, from a patient treated with antithyroid drugs. Receptors originate from a woman aged 18 to 35 with Graves disease.

This clonotype was seen ten or more times. The V call is TRBV7-9, the J call TRBJ2-1; D might be TRBD1 or TRBD2, each matching 6 bases. This CDR3 is built from 16 residues. Trimming removed 4 bases from V and 7 bases from J, with 20 bases in between. Germline V gene data show CDR1 as SEHNR and CDR2 as FQNEAQ (reference sequence). The CDR3 spells CASSSHRVERENEQFF. CDR3 bases: TGTGCCAGCAGCTCCCACAGGGTTGAACGGGAGAATGAGCAGTTCTTC.

This clonotype has a count of ten or more. The chain couples TRBV6-2 or TRBV6-3 to TRBJ2-3; no reliable D call. This CDR3 has 15 residues. CDR1 and CDR2 from the germline V gene are MNHEY and SVGEGT. Trimming removed 6 bases from V and 2 bases from J, with 15 bases in between. CDR3 residues: CASSKGLFVTDTQYF. CDR3 nucleotide sequence: TGTGCCAGCAGCAAGGGCCTATTCGTCACAGATACGCAGTATTTT.

There are many counts of this clonotype. V usage is TRBV2 and J usage is TRBJ2-7; D not certain. Germline V gene sequence: CDR1 SNHLY, CDR2 FYNNEI. CDR3 size: 12 residues. Trimming cost V 3 bases and J 2 bases, with 5 bases left between them. For the CDR3, the DNA is TGTGCCAGCAGTGACATGGCCTACGAGCAGTACTTC. This encodes CASSDMAYEQYF. The full variable domain, its missing parts supplied by reference TRBV2 and TRBJ2-7, is EPEVTQTPSHQVTQMGQEVILRCVPISNHLYFYWYRQILGQKVEFLVSFYNNEISEKSEIFDDQFSVERPDGSNFTLKIRSTKLEDSAMYFCASSDMAYEQYFGPGTRLTVT.

This clonotype was seen a few times. This rearrangement joins TRBV19 to TRBJ2-1; 9 nucleotides agree with TRBD1. Trimming at V came to 4 bases and at J to 12 bases, leaving 7 bases not matched to a gene. Germline CDR1 reads LNHDA; CDR2 reads SQIVND (reference sequence). CDR3 size: 13 residues. CDR3 amino acids: CASSTTRQGGQFF. CDR3 coding DNA: TGTGCCAGTAGTACCACTCGACAGGGGGGGCAGTTCTTC. The full variable domain, its missing parts supplied by reference TRBV19 and TRBJ2-1, is DGGITQSPKYLFRKEGQNVTLSCEQNLNHDAMYWYRQDPGQGLRLIYYSQIVNDFQKGDIAEGYSVSREKKESFPLTVTSAQKNPTAFYLCASSTTRQGGQFFGPGTRLTVL.

This sequence joins TRBV11-2 and TRBJ2-1; D is perhaps TRBD2 (5 bases). V was clipped by 0 bases and J by 4 bases, with 13 bases between them. CDR3 size: 16 residues. Germline loops: CDR1 SGHAT, CDR2 FQNNGV. The CDR3 DNA reads TGTGCCAGCAGCTTAGAAGCGAGCGGAGCTTACAATGAGCAGTTCTTC. It specifies CASSLEASGAYNEQFF.

In its sample, this clonotype was seen many times. This rearrangement joins TRBV10-1 to TRBJ2-2, with TRBD2 matching over 8 bases. The junction had 7 bases not matched to a gene; V was cut back by 4 bases and J by 6 bases. CDR1 is WNHNN and CDR2 is SYGVQD in the germline V gene (reference sequence). CDR3 length: 15 amino acids. The CDR3 region is CASSVSGSKAGELFF. The CDR3 nucleotides are TGCGCCAGCAGTGTCAGCGGGAGTAAGGCCGGGGAGCTGTTTTTT.

This clonotype was seen a few times. The chain uses TRBV19 and TRBJ2-1; tentatively, D is TRBD2 (6 bases). Deletions cut 3 bases from V and 2 bases from J, with 8 bases between. Germline CDR1 is LNHDA and CDR2 is SQIVND (reference sequence). The CDR3 totals 14 residues. The CDR3 DNA reads TGTGCCAGTAGTATGGGGGAGGCCTACAATGAGCAGTTCTTC. Encoded protein: CASSMGEAYNEQFF.

In this sample, this clonotype turned up a few times. The chain joins TRBV20-1 to TRBJ2-3; D possibly matches TRBD1 or TRBD2 (6 bases each). The CDR3 contains 16 residues. In germline, CDR1 is DFQATT, CDR2 SNEGSKA (reference sequence). The V and J ends lost 0 bases and 1 base respectively, with 14 bases between them. The CDR3 spells CSARDQRGAGTDTQYF. In nucleotides, the CDR3 is TGCAGTGCTAGAGATCAAAGGGGGGCAGGCACAGATACGCAGTATTTT.

The table lists this clonotype with many counts. The chain combines TRBV6-1 with TRBJ2-3; 9 bases fit TRBD2. The V gene end was trimmed by 5 bases and the J gene end by 5 bases; junction bases not matched to a gene: 8. This CDR3 is 15 amino acids long. The germline gives CDR1 MNHNS, CDR2 SASEGT. The CDR3 is CASSRIAGEVDTQYF. In nucleotides, the CDR3 is TGTGCCAGCAGTCGTATAGCGGGAGAAGTAGATACGCAGTATTTT.

The V gene is TRBV28, the J gene TRBJ2-1; a possible D gene is TRBD2 (5 bases). The V end lost 5 bases, the J end lost 16 bases, and 24 bases lay between the germline ends. Germline assignment: CDR1 MDHEN and CDR2 SYDVKM. CDR3 length equals 14 residues. The CDR3 region has the DNA TGTGCCAGCAGTCCGGACGCGGACTTAGTAAGGCTCTTCTTC. This encodes CASSPDADLVRLFF.

This clonotype was counted between two and nine times. The CDR3 reads CASSRATYEQYF. In DNA, the CDR3 is TGTGCCAGCAGCCGAGCCACGTACGAGCAGTACTTC. V gene TRBV7-9 combines with J gene TRBJ2-7; no reliable D call. V was pared by 5 bases and J by 4 bases, with 9 bases between. The V gene's germline CDR1 is SEHNR and CDR2 FQNEAQ (reference sequence). This CDR3 is built from 12 residues.

This clonotype was counted many times. A read error may produce the germline difference seen at one junction end. The gene calls are TRBV5-1 and TRBJ1-1; D remains ambiguous. CDR1 and CDR2 (germline): SGHRS, YFSETQ. CDR3 length equals 13 residues. The CDR3: CASSLRLNTEAFF. The CDR3 DNA is TGTGCCAGCAGCTTAAGGCTGAACACTGAAGCTTTCTTT.

The sample holds many counts of this clonotype. J is TRBJ2-1 and V is TRBV3-1, with 8 positions matching TRBD2. Trimming took 0 bases from V and 6 from J; bases not matched to a gene: 7. Germline loops: CDR1 LGHDT, CDR2 YNNKEL (reference sequence). The CDR3 runs 16 residues. The CDR3 region has the DNA TGTGCCAGCAGCCAAGATGCGGCGGGAGGAGGCAATGAGCAGTTCTTC. This sequence encodes CASSQDAAGGGNEQFF.

This clonotype was recorded only once. V usage is TRBV24-1 and J usage is TRBJ2-5; D gene uncertain. The germline CDR1 and CDR2 sequences are KGHDR and SFDVKD. V was pared by 1 base and J by 4 bases, with 9 bases between. This CDR3 has 14 amino acids. CDR3 loop: CATSDFRVGETQYF. CDR3 bases: TGTGCCACCAGTGATTTTAGGGTTGGAGAGACCCAGTACTTC.

A few counts support this clonotype. The V and J genes are TRBV29-1 and TRBJ2-6; D is undetermined. Trimming removed 4 bases at V and 6 bases at J, with 13 bases between. This CDR3 is 14 amino acids long. Per the germline V gene, CDR1 is SQVTM and CDR2 is ANQGSEA. CDR3 DNA sequence: TGCAGCGTTGGAACACCCGGCCTGGCCAACGTCCTGACTTTC. Translating gives CSVGTPGLANVLTF.

Ten or more counts support this clonotype. The rearrangement uses TRBV28 and TRBJ1-5; TRBD1 matches at 7 bases. This CDR3 contains 16 residues. The trim removed 7 bases at V and 1 base at J, leaving 10 bases unmatched. CDR1 is MDHEN, CDR2 SYDVKM, per germline. DNA of the CDR3: TGTGCCAGCATTACATGGGACAGACTGAGCAATCAGCCCCAGCATTTT. Amino acids: CASITWDRLSNQPQHF.

The V call is TRBV11-2, the J call TRBJ2-4; TRBD2 is a possible D gene (6 bases). Germline values: CDR1 SGHAT, CDR2 FQNNGV. Trimming stripped 3 bases from V and 11 bases from J, with 11 bases between. CDR3 length: 12 residues. The CDR3 loop reads CASSLEGNFQYF. In nucleotides, the CDR3 is TGTGCCAGCAGCTTGGAGGGTAACTTTCAGTACTTC.

This clonotype was seen a handful of times. The chain uses TRBV20-1 and TRBJ2-2; TRBD2 aligns across 7 bases. The ends lost 8 bases at V and 5 bases at J; junction bases unmatched: 11. The CDR3 has 14 residues. The germline gives CDR1 DFQATT, CDR2 SNEGSKA (reference sequence). As DNA, the CDR3 is TGCAGTCCCTATTCGGGGGGAGATACCGGGGAGCTGTTTTTT. Its translation is CSPYSGGDTGELFF.

This clonotype was observed a handful of times. V gene TRBV5-1 combines with J gene TRBJ2-3; 10 bases are a match to TRBD2. CDR3 length: 17 amino acids. The germline gives CDR1 SGHRS, CDR2 YFSETQ. With V trimmed by 2 bases and J by 3 bases, 9 bases remained unmatched. The CDR3 here is CASSLISGRRSTDTQYF. DNA of the CDR3: TGCGCCAGCAGCTTAATTAGCGGGAGGAGGAGTACAGATACGCAGTATTTT.

This clonotype was seen ten or more times. This sequence joins TRBV20-1 and TRBJ2-5; D remains unclear. V gave up 7 bases and J gave up 3 bases, with 9 bases separating them. The CDR3 is made up of 11 amino acids. Germline V gene data show CDR1 as DFQATT and CDR2 as SNEGSKA (reference sequence). CDR3 in amino acids: CSVRREETQYF. CDR3 nucleotide sequence: TGCAGTGTGAGACGGGAAGAGACCCAGTACTTC.

This clonotype appeared once. A much larger clone differs from this one at a single base, so this may be a read error. The chain employs TRBV9 and TRBJ2-1, with TRBD2 matching 7 bases. Per the germline V gene, CDR1 is SGDLS and CDR2 is YYNGEE. The CDR3 is 16 amino acids. V lost 4 bases and J lost 9; bases outside the gene matches: 16. The CDR3: CASSTGTGGSAGEQFF. CDR3 nucleotides: TGTGCCAGCAGCACCGGGACTGGCGGGAGTGCGGGTGAGCAGTTCTTC.

This clonotype was counted at least ten times. The junction departs from germline at one end; a sequencing error may be responsible. The chain carries TRBV2 and TRBJ1-4; the D gene is possibly TRBD1 (6 bases). The CDR3 totals 13 residues. Germline CDR1 and CDR2: SNHLY and FYNNEI. The chain's CDR3 is CARSGGPNEKLFF. The CDR3 DNA reads TGTGCCAGAAGTGGGGGGCCTAATGAAAAACTGTTTTTT.

Many counts were recorded for this clonotype. The chain has TRBV28 and TRBJ2-3, with 8 bases lining up with TRBD1. Germline lookup yields CDR1 MDHEN and CDR2 SYDVKM. V lost 6 bases, J lost 1 base, and 30 bases stayed unmatched. CDR3 length: 23 residues. The CDR3 nucleotides read TGTGCCAGCAGATGGACAGGGCGCCAGAATTCCGTCCCAGAATTTGCGGGCACAGATACGCAGTATTTT. Its translation: CASRWTGRQNSVPEFAGTDTQYF.

The chain links TRBV4-3 to TRBJ1-2; no clear D. The CDR3 contains 14 residues. V was clipped by 0 bases and J by 5 bases, with 10 bases between them. CDR1 and CDR2 from the germline V gene are LGHNA and YSLEER. Here the CDR3 DNA reads TGCGCCAGCAGCCAAGAAGTTAGGGAGTATGGCTACACCTTC. It translates to CASSQEVREYGYTF.

This chain joins TRBV20-1 and TRBJ2-1; 12 nucleotides agree with TRBD2. This CDR3 region has 19 residues. Losses at the gene ends were 0 bases for V and 6 bases for J; bases not matched to a gene: 15. Germline V gene data show CDR1 as DFQATT and CDR2 as SNEGSKA (reference sequence). CDR3 sequence reads: CSARDSTSGSSLNCNEQFF. The CDR3 nucleotides are TGCAGTGCTAGAGATTCGACTAGCGGGAGTAGTTTGAACTGCAATGAGCAGTTCTTC.

This clonotype turned up a few times. The V and J genes are TRBV18 and TRBJ2-1, with D perhaps TRBD1 or TRBD2 (5 bases each). The V end lost 4 bases, the J end lost 12 bases, and 13 bases lay between the germline ends. The germline gives CDR1 KGHSH, CDR2 LQKENI. This CDR3 is built from 12 residues. CDR3 bases: TGTGCCAGCTCACAACAGGACTTCATGCAGTTCTTC. Encoded protein: CASSQQDFMQFF. The complete variable domain, with remaining parts taken from reference TRBV18 and TRBJ2-1, reads NAGVMQNPRHLVRRRGQEARLRCSPMKGHSHVYWYRQLPEEGLKFMVYLQKENIIDESGMPKERFSAEFPKEGPSILRIQQVVRGDSAAYFCASSQQDFMQFFGPGTRLTVL.

V usage is TRBV2 and J usage is TRBJ1-2; TRBD1 is a possible D gene (6 bases). The V end was cut by 4 bases, the J end by 8 bases, with 17 bases between. Per germline, CDR1 SNHLY and CDR2 FYNNEI. The length of the CDR3 is 14 residues. CDR3 amino acids: CASSVKTGPGGYTF. The CDR3 DNA reads TGTGCCAGCAGTGTAAAAACAGGGCCGGGGGGCTACACCTTC.